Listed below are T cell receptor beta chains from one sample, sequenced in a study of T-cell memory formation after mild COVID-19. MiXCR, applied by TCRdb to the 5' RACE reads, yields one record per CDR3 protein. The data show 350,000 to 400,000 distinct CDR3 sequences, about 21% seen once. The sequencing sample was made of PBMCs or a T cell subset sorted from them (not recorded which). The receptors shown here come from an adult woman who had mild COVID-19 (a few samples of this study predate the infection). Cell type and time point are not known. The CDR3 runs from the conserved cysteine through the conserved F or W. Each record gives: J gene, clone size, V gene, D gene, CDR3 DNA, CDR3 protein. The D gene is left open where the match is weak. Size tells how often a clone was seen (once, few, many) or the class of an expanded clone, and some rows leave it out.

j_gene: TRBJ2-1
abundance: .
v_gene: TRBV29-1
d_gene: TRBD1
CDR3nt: TGCAGCGGTTTGACAGGGGACCCCAATGAGCAGTTCTTC
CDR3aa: CSGLTGDPNEQFF

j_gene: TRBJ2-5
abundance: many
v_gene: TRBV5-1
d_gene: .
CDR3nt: TGCGCCAGCAGCTATGGCGGTAGTGGGGGAGAGACCCAGTACTTC
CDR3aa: CASSYGGSGGETQYF

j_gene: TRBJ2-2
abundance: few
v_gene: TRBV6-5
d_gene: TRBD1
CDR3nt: TGTGCCAGCACCCAGCCCGGGACAGCTACCGGGGAGCTGTTTTTT
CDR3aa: CASTQPGTATGELFF

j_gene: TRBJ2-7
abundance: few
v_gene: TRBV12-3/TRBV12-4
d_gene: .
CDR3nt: TGTGGTCCCTTCGAGCAGTACTTC
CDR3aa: CGPFEQYF

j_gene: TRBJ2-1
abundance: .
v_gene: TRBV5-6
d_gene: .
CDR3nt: TGTGCCAGCAGCCCTTCTAGGAAGGGGGGATATAATGAGCAGTTCTTC
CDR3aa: CASSPSRKGGYNEQFF

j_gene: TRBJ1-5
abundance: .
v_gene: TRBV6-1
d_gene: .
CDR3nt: TGTGCCAGCGCCCAGCGGATGACGGATTGGGGCAATCAGCCCCAGCATTTT
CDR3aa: CASAQRMTDWGNQPQHF

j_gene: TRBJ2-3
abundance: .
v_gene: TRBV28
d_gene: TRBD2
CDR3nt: TGTGCCAGCAGCCACGGACTAGCGGGGGCAGATACGCAGTATTTT
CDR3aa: CASSHGLAGADTQYF

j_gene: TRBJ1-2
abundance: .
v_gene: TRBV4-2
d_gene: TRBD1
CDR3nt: TGTGCCAGCAGCCAATCGCGTGGGACAGGGAGTCTTTATGGCTACACCTTC
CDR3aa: CASSQSRGTGSLYGYTF

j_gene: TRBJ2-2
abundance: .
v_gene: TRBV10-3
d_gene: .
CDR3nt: TGTGCCATCAGTAGGGGCCCCGGGGAGCTGTTTTTT
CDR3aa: CAISRGPGELFF

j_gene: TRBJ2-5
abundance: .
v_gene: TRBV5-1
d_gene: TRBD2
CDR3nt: TGCGCCAGCAGCTTTTCGCGGGGGGGCCGGGAGACCCAGTACTTC
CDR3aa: CASSFSRGGRETQYF

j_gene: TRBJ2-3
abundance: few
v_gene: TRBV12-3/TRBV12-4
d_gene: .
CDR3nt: TGTGCCAGCAGCTTGAGCTTTGGACCAGATACGCAGTATTTT
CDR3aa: CASSLSFGPDTQYF

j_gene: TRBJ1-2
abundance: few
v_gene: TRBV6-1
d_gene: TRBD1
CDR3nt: TGTGCCAGCACAGGGGGCAGAAACTATGGCTACACCTTC
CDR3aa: CASTGGRNYGYTF

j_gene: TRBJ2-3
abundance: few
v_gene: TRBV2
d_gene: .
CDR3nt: TGTGCCAGCAGTATAGCGGATAGCACAGATACGCAGTATTTT
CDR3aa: CASSIADSTDTQYF

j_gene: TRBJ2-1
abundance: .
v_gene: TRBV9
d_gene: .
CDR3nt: TGTGCCAGCACCCTAGAGGGGGGCTCCTACAATGAGCAGTTCTTC
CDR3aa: CASTLEGGSYNEQFF

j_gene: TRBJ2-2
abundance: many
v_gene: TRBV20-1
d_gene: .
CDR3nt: TGCAGTGCTAGAGGCCCAGGTGGGACCGGGGAGCTGTTTTTT
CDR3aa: CSARGPGGTGELFF

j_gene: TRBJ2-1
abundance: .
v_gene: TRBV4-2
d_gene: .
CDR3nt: TGTGCCAGCAGCCAACTTAGCGGAGCTGGAAATGAGCAGTTCTTC
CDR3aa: CASSQLSGAGNEQFF

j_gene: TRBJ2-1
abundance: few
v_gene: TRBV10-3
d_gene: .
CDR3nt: TGTGCCATCAGTTCTACAGGGTACGAGCAGTTCTTC
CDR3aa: CAISSTGYEQFF

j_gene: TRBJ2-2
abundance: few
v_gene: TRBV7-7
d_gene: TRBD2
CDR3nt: TGTGCTAGCAGGCGGGGGTCGAACACCGGGGAGCTGTTTTTT
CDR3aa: CASRRGSNTGELFF

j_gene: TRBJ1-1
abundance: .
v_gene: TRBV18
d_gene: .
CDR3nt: TGTGCCAGCTCACCACCGATGAACACTGAAGCTTTCTTT
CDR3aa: CASSPPMNTEAFF

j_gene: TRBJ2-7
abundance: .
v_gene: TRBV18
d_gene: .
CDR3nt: TGTGCCAGCTCACTGGGCCCGATAGCGTGGCAGTACTTC
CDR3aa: CASSLGPIAWQYF

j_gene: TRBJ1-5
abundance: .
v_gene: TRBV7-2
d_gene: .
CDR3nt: TGTGCCAGCAGCTTCGGACCGACCGGAGTGCCCCAGCATTTT
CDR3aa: CASSFGPTGVPQHF

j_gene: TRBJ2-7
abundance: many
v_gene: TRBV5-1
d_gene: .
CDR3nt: TGCGCCAGCAGCCCCTGGGACACAGCCTACGAGCAGTACTTC
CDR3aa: CASSPWDTAYEQYF

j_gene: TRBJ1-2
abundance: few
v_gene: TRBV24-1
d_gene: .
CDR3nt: TGTGCCACCAGTGATTACAGGGTTAACTATGGCTACACCTTC
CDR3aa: CATSDYRVNYGYTF

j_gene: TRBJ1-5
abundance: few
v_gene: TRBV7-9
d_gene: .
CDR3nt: TGTGCCAGCAGTCCCGACAGCCTCGATCAGCCCCAGCATTTT
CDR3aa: CASSPDSLDQPQHF

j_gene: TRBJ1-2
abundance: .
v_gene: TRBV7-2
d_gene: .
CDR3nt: TGTGCCAGCAGACCAAACCATTCGAACTATGGCTACACCTTC
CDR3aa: CASRPNHSNYGYTF

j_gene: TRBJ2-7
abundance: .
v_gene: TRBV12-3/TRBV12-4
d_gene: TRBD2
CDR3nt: TGTGCCAGCAGACGGACTAGCGGGGCCTACGAGCAGTACTTC
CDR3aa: CASRRTSGAYEQYF

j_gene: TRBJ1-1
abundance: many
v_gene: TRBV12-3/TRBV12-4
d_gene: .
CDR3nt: TGTGCCAGCAGGTACCCCGGAGAAGCTTTCTTT
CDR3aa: CASRYPGEAFF

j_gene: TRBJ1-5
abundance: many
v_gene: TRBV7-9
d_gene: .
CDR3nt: TGTGCCAGCAGCTTAGACAATCAGCCCCAGCATTTT
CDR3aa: CASSLDNQPQHF

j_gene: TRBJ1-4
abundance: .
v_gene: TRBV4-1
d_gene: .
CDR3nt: TGCGCCACCGCGCGAACGTTAAATGAAAAACTGTTTTTT
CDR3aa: CATARTLNEKLFF

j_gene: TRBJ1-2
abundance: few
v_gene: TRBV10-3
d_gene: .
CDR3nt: TGTGCCATCAGTGAGTCCGACAACAACTATGGCTACACCTTC
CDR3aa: CAISESDNNYGYTF

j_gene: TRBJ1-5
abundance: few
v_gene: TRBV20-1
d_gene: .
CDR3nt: TGCAGTGCTAGTCCCCTAGACAGGTTCAATCAGCCCCAGCATTTT
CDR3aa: CSASPLDRFNQPQHF

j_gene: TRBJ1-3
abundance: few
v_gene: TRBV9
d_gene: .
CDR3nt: TGTGCCAGCAGCGCGACAGCGATCTCTGGAAACACCATATATTTT
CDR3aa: CASSATAISGNTIYF